This is a list of T cell receptor beta chains from one sample in a study of human T cells and chemical hapten exposure. TCRdb re-called the RACE reads through MiXCR, storing one row per CDR3 protein. The table has 85,000 or so distinct CDR3 sequences, approximately 10% seen once. The source was whole blood, collected in connection with sensitization to the hapten diphenylcyclopropenone (DPC). These TCRs come from a young man with alopecia areata. Some clones in this sample may be carry-over from other donors' samples. CDR3s include the opening cysteine and the closing phenylalanine or tryptophan. Each record gives: CDR3 DNA, CDR3 protein, V gene, D gene, J gene, clone size. The D gene is left open where the match is weak. Size values are once, few and many counts, or a class for expanded clones, and some rows have none.

TGTGCCACCAGTGATCCCCGGCAGGGTTGGGAAGAGACCCAGTACTTC,CATSDPRQGWEETQYF,TRBV24-1,-,TRBJ2-5,many
TGTGCCAGCAGCGCCCACCCCCGCGTGGGGAAAACAGATACGCAGTATTTT,CASSAHPRVGKTDTQYF,TRBV9,-,TRBJ2-3,few
TGTGCCAGCAGTTCAGGGGTAGCGGGGGGGTACGAGCAGTACTTC,CASSSGVAGGYEQYF,TRBV6-6,TRBD2,TRBJ2-7,many
TGTGCCAGCAGGGACAGGGTTCTTGGCAATCAGCCCCAGCATTTT,CASRDRVLGNQPQHF,TRBV6-2/TRBV6-3,TRBD1,TRBJ1-5,many
TGTGCCAGCACGCTACTAGCGGGGCTCACAGATACGCAGTATTTT,CASTLLAGLTDTQYF,TRBV6-2/TRBV6-3,TRBD2,TRBJ2-3,many
TGTGCCAGCTCAGCACAGGGGGCCCAGAACACTGAAGCTTTCTTT,CASSAQGAQNTEAFF,TRBV18,TRBD1,TRBJ1-1,many
TGTGCCAGTAGTCATTTACCGGGACAGGGAATCAACACTGAAGCTTTCTTT,CASSHLPGQGINTEAFF,TRBV19,TRBD1,TRBJ1-1,many
TGTGCCAGCAGTTCACCCGGGACTAGCGGGCATCCTACTAATGAGCAGTTCTTC,CASSSPGTSGHPTNEQFF,TRBV27,TRBD2,TRBJ2-1,few
TGTGCCAGCAGCCAAGTGGGCGATGGCTATGGCTACACCTTC,CASSQVGDGYGYTF,TRBV4-2,-,TRBJ1-2,many
TGCAGTGCTACTCCGGACACGAACACTGAAGCTTTCTTT,CSATPDTNTEAFF,TRBV20-1,-,TRBJ1-1,few
TGTGCCAGCAGCCGGTCGGAGGCTATCCACACAGATACGCAGTATTTT,CASSRSEAIHTDTQYF,TRBV3-1,-,TRBJ2-3,few
TGTGCCACCAGCAGCGGGACAGGGGATGGCGGCACTGAAGCTTTCTTT,CATSSGTGDGGTEAFF,TRBV15,TRBD1,TRBJ1-1,-
TGTGCCAGCAGCCTCAAAGGAGTGACCGGGGAGCTGTTTTTT,CASSLKGVTGELFF,TRBV5-6,-,TRBJ2-2,few